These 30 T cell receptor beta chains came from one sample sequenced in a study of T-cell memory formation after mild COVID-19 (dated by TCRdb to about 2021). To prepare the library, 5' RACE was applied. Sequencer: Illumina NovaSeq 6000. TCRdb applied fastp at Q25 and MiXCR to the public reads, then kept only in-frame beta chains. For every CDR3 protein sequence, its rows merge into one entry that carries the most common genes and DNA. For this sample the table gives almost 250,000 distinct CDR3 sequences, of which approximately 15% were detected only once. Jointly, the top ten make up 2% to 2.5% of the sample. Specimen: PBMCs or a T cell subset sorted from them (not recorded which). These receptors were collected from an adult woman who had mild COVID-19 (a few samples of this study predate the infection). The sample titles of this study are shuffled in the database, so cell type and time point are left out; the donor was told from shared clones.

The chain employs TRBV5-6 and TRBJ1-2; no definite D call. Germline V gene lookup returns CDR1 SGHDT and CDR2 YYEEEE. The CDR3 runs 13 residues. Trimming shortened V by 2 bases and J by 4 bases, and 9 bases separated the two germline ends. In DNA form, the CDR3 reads TGTGCCAGCAGCTTTGATGACTTCTATGGCTACACCTTC. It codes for CASSFDDFYGYTF.

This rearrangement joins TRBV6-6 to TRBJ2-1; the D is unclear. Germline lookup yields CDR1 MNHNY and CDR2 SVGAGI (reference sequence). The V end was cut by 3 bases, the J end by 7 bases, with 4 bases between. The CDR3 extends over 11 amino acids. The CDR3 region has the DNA TGTGCCAGCAGTTATAGGAATGAGCAGTTCTTC. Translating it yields CASSYRNEQFF.

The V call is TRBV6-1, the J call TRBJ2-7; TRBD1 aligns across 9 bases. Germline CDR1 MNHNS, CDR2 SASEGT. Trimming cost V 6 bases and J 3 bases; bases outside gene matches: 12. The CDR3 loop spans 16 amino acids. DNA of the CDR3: TGTGCCAGCAGGGGACAGGGAAAGGCGAACTACTACGAGCAGTACTTC. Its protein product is CASRGQGKANYYEQYF.

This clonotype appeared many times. CDR3 residues: CSVVLGADIQYF. In nucleotides, the CDR3 is TGCAGCGTTGTTCTGGGGGCAGACATTCAGTACTTC. V gene TRBV29-1 combines with J gene TRBJ2-4; D possibly corresponds to TRBD1 (6 bases). The germline V and J ends were trimmed by 4 bases and 8 bases, with 12 bases remaining between them. This CDR3 region has 12 residues. The germline V gene encodes CDR1 SQVTM and CDR2 ANQGSEA.

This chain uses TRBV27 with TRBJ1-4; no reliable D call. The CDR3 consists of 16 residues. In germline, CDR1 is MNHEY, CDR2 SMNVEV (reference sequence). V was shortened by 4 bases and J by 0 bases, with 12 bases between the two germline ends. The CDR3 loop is CASSSLIGATNEKLFF. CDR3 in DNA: TGTGCCAGCAGTTCCCTCATCGGGGCAACTAATGAAAAACTGTTTTTT.

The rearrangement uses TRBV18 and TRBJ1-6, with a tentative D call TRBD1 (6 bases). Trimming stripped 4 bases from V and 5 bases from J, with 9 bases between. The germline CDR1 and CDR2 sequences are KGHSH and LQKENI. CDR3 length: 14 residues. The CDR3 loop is CASSRDIDNSPLHF. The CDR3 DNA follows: TGTGCCAGCTCACGGGACATAGATAATTCACCCCTCCACTTT.

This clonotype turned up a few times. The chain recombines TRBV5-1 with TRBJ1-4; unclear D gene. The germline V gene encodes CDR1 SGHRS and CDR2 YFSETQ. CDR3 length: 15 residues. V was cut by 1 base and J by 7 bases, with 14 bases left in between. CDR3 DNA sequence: TGCGCCAGCAGCTTGTTTTCTTCGGAAGGTGAAAAACTGTTTTTT. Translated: CASSLFSSEGEKLFF.

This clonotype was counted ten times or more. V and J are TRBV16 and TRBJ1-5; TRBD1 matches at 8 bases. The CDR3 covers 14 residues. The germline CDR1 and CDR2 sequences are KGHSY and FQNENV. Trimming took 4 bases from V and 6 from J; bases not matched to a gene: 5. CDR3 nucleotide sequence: TGTGCCAGCAGCCGATCCAGGGGGCCTCAGCCCCAGCATTTT. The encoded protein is CASSRSRGPQPQHF.

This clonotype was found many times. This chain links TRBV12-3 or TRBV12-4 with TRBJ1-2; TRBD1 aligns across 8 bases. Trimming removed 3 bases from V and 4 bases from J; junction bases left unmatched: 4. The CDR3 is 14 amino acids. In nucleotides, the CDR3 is TGTGCCAGCAGTTTCCCGGGACAGGTCTATGGCTACACCTTC. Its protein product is CASSFPGQVYGYTF.

In nucleotides, the CDR3 is TGTGCCAGCAGCCCGAGAGGGGGACCCTTGGGCGGGGAGCTGTTTTTT. Its protein product is CASSPRGGPLGGELFF. The chain employs TRBV9 and TRBJ2-2, with a tentative D call TRBD1 (6 bases). Germline CDR1 reads SGDLS; CDR2 reads YYNGEE. The CDR3 is 16 amino acids. The V end lost 4 bases, the J end lost 7 bases, and 20 bases lay between the germline ends.

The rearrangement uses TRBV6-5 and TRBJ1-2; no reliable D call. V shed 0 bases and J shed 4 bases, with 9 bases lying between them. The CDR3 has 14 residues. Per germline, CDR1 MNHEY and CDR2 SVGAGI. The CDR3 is CASSYSTAAYGYTF. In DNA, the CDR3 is TGTGCCAGCAGTTACTCGACGGCAGCCTATGGCTACACCTTC.

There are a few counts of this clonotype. CDR3 sequence (DNA): TGTGCCAGCAGTGATCGATGGGATTTAGGCAATCAGCCCCAGCATTTT. Translation: CASSDRWDLGNQPQHF. The chain recombines TRBV2 with TRBJ1-5; D is uncertain. From germline, CDR1 is SNHLY and CDR2 FYNNEI. The germline V and J ends were trimmed by 3 bases and 2 bases, with 14 bases remaining between them. This CDR3 contains 16 residues.

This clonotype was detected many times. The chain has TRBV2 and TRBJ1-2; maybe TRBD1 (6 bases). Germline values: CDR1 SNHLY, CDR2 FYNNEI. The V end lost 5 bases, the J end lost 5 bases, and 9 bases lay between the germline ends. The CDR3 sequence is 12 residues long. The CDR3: CASSLGQYGYTF. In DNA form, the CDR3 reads TGTGCCAGCAGTCTTGGACAGTATGGCTACACCTTC.

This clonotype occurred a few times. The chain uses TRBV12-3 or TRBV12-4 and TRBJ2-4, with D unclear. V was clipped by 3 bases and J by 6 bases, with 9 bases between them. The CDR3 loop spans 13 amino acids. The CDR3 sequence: CASSFGQLNIQYF. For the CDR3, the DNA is TGTGCCAGCAGTTTCGGGCAGTTAAACATTCAGTACTTC.

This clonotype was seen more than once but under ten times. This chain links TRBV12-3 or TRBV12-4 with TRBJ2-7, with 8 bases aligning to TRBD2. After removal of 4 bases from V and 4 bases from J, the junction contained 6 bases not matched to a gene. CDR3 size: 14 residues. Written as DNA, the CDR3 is TGTGCCAGCAGTTCAAGCGGGGGAGTGTACGAGCAGTACTTC. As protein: CASSSSGGVYEQYF.

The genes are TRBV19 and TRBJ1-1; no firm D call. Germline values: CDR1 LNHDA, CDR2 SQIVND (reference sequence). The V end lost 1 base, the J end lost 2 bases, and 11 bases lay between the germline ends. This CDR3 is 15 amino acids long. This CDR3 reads CASSIASILNTEAFF. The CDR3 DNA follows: TGTGCCAGTAGTATAGCGTCAATACTTAACACTGAAGCTTTCTTT. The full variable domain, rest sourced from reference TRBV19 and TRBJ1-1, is DGGITQSPKYLFRKEGQNVTLSCEQNLNHDAMYWYRQDPGQGLRLIYYSQIVNDFQKGDIAEGYSVSREKKESFPLTVTSAQKNPTAFYLCASSIASILNTEAFFGQGTRLTVV.

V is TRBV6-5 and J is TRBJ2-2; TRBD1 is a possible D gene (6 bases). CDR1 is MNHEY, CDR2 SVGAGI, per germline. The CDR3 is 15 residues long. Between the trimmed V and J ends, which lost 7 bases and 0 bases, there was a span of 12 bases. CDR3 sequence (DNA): TGTGCCAGCACTCCCCGACAGGCGAACACCGGGGAGCTGTTTTTT. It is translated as CASTPRQANTGELFF.

In DNA, the CDR3 is TGTGCCAGCAGTTACTCGCTTGTGGGGGCAGCCGGGGAGCTGTTTTTT. Translating it yields CASSYSLVGAAGELFF. This rearrangement joins TRBV6-5 to TRBJ2-2; TRBD1 might be the D (6 bases). V shed 0 bases and J shed 6 bases, with 14 bases lying between them. The length of the CDR3 is 16 residues. Germline CDR1 MNHEY, CDR2 SVGAGI.

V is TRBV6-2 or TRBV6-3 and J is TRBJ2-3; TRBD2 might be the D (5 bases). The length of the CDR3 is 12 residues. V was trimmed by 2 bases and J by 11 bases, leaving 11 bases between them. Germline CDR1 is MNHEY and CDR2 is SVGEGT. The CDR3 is CASSYTGKRQYF. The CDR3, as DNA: TGTGCCAGCAGTTACACGGGGAAAAGGCAGTATTTT.

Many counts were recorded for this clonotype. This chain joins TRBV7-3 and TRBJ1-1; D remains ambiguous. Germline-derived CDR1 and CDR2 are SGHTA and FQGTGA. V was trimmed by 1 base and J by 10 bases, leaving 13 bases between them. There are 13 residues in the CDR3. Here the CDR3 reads CASSLSQVFGAFF. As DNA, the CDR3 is TGTGCCAGCAGCTTAAGCCAGGTGTTTGGAGCTTTCTTT.

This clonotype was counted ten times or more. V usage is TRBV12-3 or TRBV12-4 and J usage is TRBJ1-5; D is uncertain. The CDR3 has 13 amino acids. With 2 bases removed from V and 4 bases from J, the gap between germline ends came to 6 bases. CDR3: CASSLLGNQPQHF. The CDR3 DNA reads TGTGCCAGCAGTTTACTCGGGAATCAGCCCCAGCATTTT.

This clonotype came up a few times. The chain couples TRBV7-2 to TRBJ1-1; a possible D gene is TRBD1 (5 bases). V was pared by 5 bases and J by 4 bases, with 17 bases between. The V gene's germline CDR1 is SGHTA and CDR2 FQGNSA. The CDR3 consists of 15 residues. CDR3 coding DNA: TGTGCCAGCAGCCCTGCAGGGAGAATTCGCACTGAAGCTTTCTTT. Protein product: CASSPAGRIRTEAFF.

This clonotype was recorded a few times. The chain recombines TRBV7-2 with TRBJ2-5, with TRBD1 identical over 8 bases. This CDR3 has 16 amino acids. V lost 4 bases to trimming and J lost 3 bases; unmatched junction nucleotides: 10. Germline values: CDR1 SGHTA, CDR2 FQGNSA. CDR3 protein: CASSSWTGPLEETQYF. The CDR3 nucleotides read TGTGCCAGCAGCTCCTGGACAGGGCCTTTGGAAGAGACCCAGTACTTC.

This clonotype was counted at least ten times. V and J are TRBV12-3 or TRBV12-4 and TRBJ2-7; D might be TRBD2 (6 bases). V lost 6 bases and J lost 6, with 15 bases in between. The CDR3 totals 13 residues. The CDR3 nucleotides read TGTGCCAGCAGAAAAGGGACTCTGGGCGAGCAGTACTTC. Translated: CASRKGTLGEQYF.

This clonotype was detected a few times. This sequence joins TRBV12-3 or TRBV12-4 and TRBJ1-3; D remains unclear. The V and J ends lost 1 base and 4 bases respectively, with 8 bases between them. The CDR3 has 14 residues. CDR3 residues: CASSLDVPGNTIYF. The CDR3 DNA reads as TGTGCCAGCAGTTTAGACGTCCCGGGAAACACCATATATTTT.

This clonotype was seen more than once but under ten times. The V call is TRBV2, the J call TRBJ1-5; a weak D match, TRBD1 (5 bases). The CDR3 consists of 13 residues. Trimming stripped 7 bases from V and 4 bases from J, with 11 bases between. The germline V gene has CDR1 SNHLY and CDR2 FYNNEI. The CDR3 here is CASKVRGNQPQHF. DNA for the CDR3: TGTGCCAGCAAGGTACGGGGGAATCAGCCCCAGCATTTT.

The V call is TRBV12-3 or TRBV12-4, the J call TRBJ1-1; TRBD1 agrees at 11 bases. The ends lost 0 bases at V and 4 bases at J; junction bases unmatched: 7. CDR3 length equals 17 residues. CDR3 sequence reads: CASSLAIGGQGVTEAFF. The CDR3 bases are TGTGCCAGCAGTTTAGCGATTGGGGGACAGGGGGTCACTGAAGCTTTCTTT.

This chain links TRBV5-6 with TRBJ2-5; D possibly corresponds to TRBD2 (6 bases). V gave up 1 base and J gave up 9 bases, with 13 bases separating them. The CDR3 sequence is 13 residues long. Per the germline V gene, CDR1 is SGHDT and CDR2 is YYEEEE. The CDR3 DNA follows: TGTGCCAGCAGCTTGTGGAGGGGATCGCCCCAGTACTTC. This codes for CASSLWRGSPQYF.

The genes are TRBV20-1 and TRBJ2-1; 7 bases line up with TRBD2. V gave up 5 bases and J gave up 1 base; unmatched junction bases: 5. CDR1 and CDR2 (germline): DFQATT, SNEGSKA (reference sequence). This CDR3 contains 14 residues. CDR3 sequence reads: CSAGRASSYNEQFF. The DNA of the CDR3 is TGCAGTGCTGGGAGGGCATCTTCCTACAATGAGCAGTTCTTC.

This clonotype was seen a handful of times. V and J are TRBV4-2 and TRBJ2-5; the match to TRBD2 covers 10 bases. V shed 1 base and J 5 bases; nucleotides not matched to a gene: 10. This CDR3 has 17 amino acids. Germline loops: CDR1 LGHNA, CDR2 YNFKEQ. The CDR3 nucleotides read TGTGCCAGCAGCCAAGGCGATATAGCGGGGGGAGGGGAGACCCAGTACTTC. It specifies CASSQGDIAGGGETQYF.